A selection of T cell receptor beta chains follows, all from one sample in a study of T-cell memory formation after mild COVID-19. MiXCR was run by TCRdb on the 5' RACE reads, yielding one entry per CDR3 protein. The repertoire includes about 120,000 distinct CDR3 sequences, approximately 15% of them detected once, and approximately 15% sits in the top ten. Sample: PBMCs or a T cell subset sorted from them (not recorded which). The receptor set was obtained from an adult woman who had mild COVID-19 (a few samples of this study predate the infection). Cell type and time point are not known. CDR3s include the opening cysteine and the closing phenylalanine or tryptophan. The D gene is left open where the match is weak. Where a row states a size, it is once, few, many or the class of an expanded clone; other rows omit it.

cdr3_nt: TGTGCCAGCAGCCCCTTGACTAGCGGGGGGGGATACACCGGGGAGCTGTTTTTT
cdr3_aa: CASSPLTSGGGYTGELFF
v_call: TRBV5-6
j_call: TRBJ2-2
d_call: TRBD2
clone_size: few

cdr3_nt: TGTGCCAGCAGAACAGTAGGGGTTGGCAATGAGCAGTTCTTC
cdr3_aa: CASRTVGVGNEQFF
v_call: TRBV6-2/TRBV6-3
j_call: TRBJ2-1
d_call: .
clone_size: .

cdr3_nt: TGCGCCAGCAGCTTGGCGCCCGACAGGGGGGAGACCCAGTACTTC
cdr3_aa: CASSLAPDRGETQYF
v_call: TRBV5-1
j_call: TRBJ2-5
d_call: TRBD1
clone_size: many

cdr3_nt: TGTGCCAGCAGTTTCGGACTAGCGGACAATGAGCAGTTCTTC
cdr3_aa: CASSFGLADNEQFF
v_call: TRBV12-3/TRBV12-4
j_call: TRBJ2-1
d_call: TRBD2
clone_size: .

cdr3_nt: TGTGCCAGCAGTGGGTGGGGGGTACCCTACAATGAGCAGTTCTTC
cdr3_aa: CASSGWGVPYNEQFF
v_call: TRBV2
j_call: TRBJ2-1
d_call: .
clone_size: few

cdr3_nt: TGTGCCACCAGTGACTTGAGCGGGAGGGCAGTTAGGCAGACCTACGAGCAGTACTTC
cdr3_aa: CATSDLSGRAVRQTYEQYF
v_call: TRBV24-1
j_call: TRBJ2-7
d_call: TRBD2
clone_size: .

cdr3_nt: TGTGCCAGCAGCTCGGGACTTCTGAGCCGCGATACGCAGTATTTT
cdr3_aa: CASSSGLLSRDTQYF
v_call: TRBV7-2
j_call: TRBJ2-3
d_call: .
clone_size: few

cdr3_nt: TGCGCCAGCACAGAGCGGGTTGGCACAGATACGCAGTATTTT
cdr3_aa: CASTERVGTDTQYF
v_call: TRBV4-3
j_call: TRBJ2-3
d_call: .
clone_size: .

cdr3_nt: TGTGCCAGCAGCTCCCGACTAGCGAACAACGAGCAGTACTTC
cdr3_aa: CASSSRLANNEQYF
v_call: TRBV7-6
j_call: TRBJ2-7
d_call: TRBD2
clone_size: few

cdr3_nt: TGTGCCAGCAGCCCCCCCACTAGCGGGATCTACCAAGAGACCCAGTACTTC
cdr3_aa: CASSPPTSGIYQETQYF
v_call: TRBV9
j_call: TRBJ2-5
d_call: TRBD2
clone_size: .

cdr3_nt: TGTGCCTGGAGTGTACAGAACACCGGGGAGCTGTTTTTT
cdr3_aa: CAWSVQNTGELFF
v_call: TRBV30
j_call: TRBJ2-2
d_call: .
clone_size: .

cdr3_nt: TGTGCCAGCAGTATCCCCTATGGCTACACCTTC
cdr3_aa: CASSIPYGYTF
v_call: TRBV6-1
j_call: TRBJ1-2
d_call: .
clone_size: few

cdr3_nt: TGTGCCAGCAGCTTAGCGACGGGAAGTGGCGAGCAGTACTTC
cdr3_aa: CASSLATGSGEQYF
v_call: TRBV11-3
j_call: TRBJ2-7
d_call: .
clone_size: few

cdr3_nt: TGTGCCTGTACAGGAGATACTGGAAACACCATATATTTT
cdr3_aa: CACTGDTGNTIYF
v_call: TRBV30
j_call: TRBJ1-3
d_call: .
clone_size: .

cdr3_nt: TGCAGCGCCGGGACGGGTGAAGCTTTCTTT
cdr3_aa: CSAGTGEAFF
v_call: TRBV29-1
j_call: TRBJ1-1
d_call: .
clone_size: few

cdr3_nt: TGTGCCAGCTGGACTAGCGATCCAGGCGAGCAGTTCTTC
cdr3_aa: CASWTSDPGEQFF
v_call: TRBV2
j_call: TRBJ2-1
d_call: TRBD2
clone_size: .

cdr3_nt: TGTGCCAGCAGCCTACAGGGAGACCAAGAGACCCAGTACTTC
cdr3_aa: CASSLQGDQETQYF
v_call: TRBV7-9
j_call: TRBJ2-5
d_call: .
clone_size: .

cdr3_nt: TGTGCCAGCAGTTTAACAGGGAGGCCTGAAGCTTTCTTT
cdr3_aa: CASSLTGRPEAFF
v_call: TRBV28
j_call: TRBJ1-1
d_call: .
clone_size: .

cdr3_nt: TGTGCCAGCAGCGTAGCCAGCGCCAATTCACCCCTCCACTTT
cdr3_aa: CASSVASANSPLHF
v_call: TRBV9
j_call: TRBJ1-6
d_call: .
clone_size: few

cdr3_nt: TGTGCCAGCCGCGGCACCGGGGAGCTGTTTTTT
cdr3_aa: CASRGTGELFF
v_call: TRBV7-9
j_call: TRBJ2-2
d_call: .
clone_size: .

cdr3_nt: TGTGCCAGCAGCTTGAACCGGGACATCGAGCAGTACTTC
cdr3_aa: CASSLNRDIEQYF
v_call: TRBV5-6
j_call: TRBJ2-7
d_call: .
clone_size: few

cdr3_nt: TGTGCCAGCAGTGAAGAGAGCGGGGTAGGAACAGATACGCAGTATTTT
cdr3_aa: CASSEESGVGTDTQYF
v_call: TRBV2
j_call: TRBJ2-3
d_call: TRBD2
clone_size: .

cdr3_nt: TGTGCCAGCAGTTTACGAGGGTCCCCTCAGCCCCAGCATTTT
cdr3_aa: CASSLRGSPQPQHF
v_call: TRBV12-3/TRBV12-4
j_call: TRBJ1-5
d_call: .
clone_size: few

cdr3_nt: TGTGCCAGCAGCTTAGCGCGCCCCTACGAGCAGTACTTC
cdr3_aa: CASSLARPYEQYF
v_call: TRBV7-2
j_call: TRBJ2-7
d_call: .
clone_size: .

cdr3_nt: TGTGCCAGCAGCCCCCAGGGACAGCACAATCAGCCCCAGCATTTT
cdr3_aa: CASSPQGQHNQPQHF
v_call: TRBV11-2
j_call: TRBJ1-5
d_call: TRBD1
clone_size: .

cdr3_nt: TGTGCCAGCAGCCTTTGGCGGGCTAAGACCGGGGAGCTGTTTTTT
cdr3_aa: CASSLWRAKTGELFF
v_call: TRBV3-1
j_call: TRBJ2-2
d_call: .
clone_size: few

cdr3_nt: TGTGCCTGGAGCGAATTTTCGAATTCACCCCTCCACTTT
cdr3_aa: CAWSEFSNSPLHF
v_call: TRBV30
j_call: TRBJ1-6
d_call: .
clone_size: .

cdr3_nt: TGTGCCAGCAAAGGGACACCCAATGGCTACACCTTC
cdr3_aa: CASKGTPNGYTF
v_call: TRBV9
j_call: TRBJ1-2
d_call: .
clone_size: .

cdr3_nt: TGCGCCAGCAGCTTGGCGGTCGCGGGACTAGCAGGCGAGACCCAGTACTTC
cdr3_aa: CASSLAVAGLAGETQYF
v_call: TRBV5-1
j_call: TRBJ2-5
d_call: TRBD2
clone_size: .